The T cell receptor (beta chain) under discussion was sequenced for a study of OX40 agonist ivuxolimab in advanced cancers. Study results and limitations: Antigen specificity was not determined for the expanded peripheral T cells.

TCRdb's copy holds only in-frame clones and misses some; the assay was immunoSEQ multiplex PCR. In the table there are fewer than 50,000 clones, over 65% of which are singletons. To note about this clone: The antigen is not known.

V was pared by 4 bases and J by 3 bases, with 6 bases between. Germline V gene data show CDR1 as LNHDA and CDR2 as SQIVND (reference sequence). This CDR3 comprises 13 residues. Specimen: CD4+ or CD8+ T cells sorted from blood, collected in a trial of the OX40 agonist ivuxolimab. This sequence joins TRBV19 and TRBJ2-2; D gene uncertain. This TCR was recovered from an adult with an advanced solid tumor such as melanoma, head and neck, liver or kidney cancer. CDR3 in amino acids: CASSTQYTGELFF. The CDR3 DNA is TGTGCCAGTAGTACACAGTACACCGGGGAGCTGTTTTTT.